The T cell receptor (beta chain) under discussion was sequenced for a study of T cells in Graves' hyperthyroidism and ophthalmopathy. Notes on the study in general: Among clonotypes expanded in thyroid above 0.001, most were also found in blood. Ophthalmopathy, which appeared later, was predicted by the model a median around 6.5 months before onset. Classification by a 13 V-J model distinguished ophthalmopathy from stable hyperthyroidism.

The CDR3 regions of TCR beta were amplified from RNA transcripts. A set of HTBI primers served as the primers for a first-round RT-PCR of the TCR CDR3. TCRdb re-called the multiplex PCR reads through MiXCR, storing one row per CDR3 protein. Here the sample spans tens of thousands of distinct CDR3 sequences, 45% to 50% being singletons. This clonotype was observed many times. Its antigen is not known. Graves' hyperthyroidism without ophthalmopathy progression within 18 months was termed stable. The TCR comes from a woman in her 50s with Graves' hyperthyroidism. Specimen: peripheral blood or thyroid tissue (not recorded which).

In nucleotides, the CDR3 is TGTGCCAGCAGCCAATCGAATGGGATTCAGCCCCAGCATTTT. This translates into CASSQSNGIQPQHF. V gene TRBV16 combines with J gene TRBJ1-5; no clear D gene. The CDR3 extends over 14 amino acids. The germline gives CDR1 KGHSY, CDR2 FQNENV. V shed 0 bases and J shed 6 bases, with 9 bases lying between them.